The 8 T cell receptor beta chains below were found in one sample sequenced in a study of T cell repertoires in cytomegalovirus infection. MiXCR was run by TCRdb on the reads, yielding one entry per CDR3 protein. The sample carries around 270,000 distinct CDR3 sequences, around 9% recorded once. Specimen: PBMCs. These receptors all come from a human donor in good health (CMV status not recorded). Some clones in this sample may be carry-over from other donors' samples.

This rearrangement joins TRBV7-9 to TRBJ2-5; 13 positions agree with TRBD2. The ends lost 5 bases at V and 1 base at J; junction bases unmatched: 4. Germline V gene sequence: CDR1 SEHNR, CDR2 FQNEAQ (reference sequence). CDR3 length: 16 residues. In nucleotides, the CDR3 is TGTGCCAGCAGCCCCAGGACTAGCGGGGGCCAAGAGACCCAGTACTTC. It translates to CASSPRTSGGQETQYF.

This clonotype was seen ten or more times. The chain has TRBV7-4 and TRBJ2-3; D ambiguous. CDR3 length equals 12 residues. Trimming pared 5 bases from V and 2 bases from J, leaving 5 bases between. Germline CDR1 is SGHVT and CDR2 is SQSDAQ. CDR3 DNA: TGTGCCAGCAGCAAAGTCACAGATACGCAGTATTTT. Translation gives CASSKVTDTQYF.

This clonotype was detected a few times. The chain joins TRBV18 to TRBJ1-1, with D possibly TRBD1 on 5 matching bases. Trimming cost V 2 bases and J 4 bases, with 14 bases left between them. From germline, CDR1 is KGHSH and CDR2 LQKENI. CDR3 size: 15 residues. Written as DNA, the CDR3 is TGTGCCAGCTCACCAGGGGAGGGGCTTTCCACTGAAGCTTTCTTT. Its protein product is CASSPGEGLSTEAFF.

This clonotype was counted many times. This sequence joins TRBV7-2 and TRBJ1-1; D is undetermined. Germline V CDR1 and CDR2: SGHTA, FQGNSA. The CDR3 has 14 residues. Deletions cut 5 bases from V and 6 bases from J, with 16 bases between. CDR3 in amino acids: CASSPSRRTAEAFF. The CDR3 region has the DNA TGTGCCAGCAGCCCTAGCAGGAGGACGGCTGAAGCTTTCTTT.

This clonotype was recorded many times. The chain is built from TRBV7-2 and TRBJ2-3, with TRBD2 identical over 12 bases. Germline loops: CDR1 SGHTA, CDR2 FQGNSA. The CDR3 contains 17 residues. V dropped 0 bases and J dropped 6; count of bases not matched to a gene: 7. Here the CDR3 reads CASSLAASGGASDTQYF. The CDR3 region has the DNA TGTGCCAGCAGCTTAGCGGCTAGCGGGGGGGCATCGGATACGCAGTATTTT.

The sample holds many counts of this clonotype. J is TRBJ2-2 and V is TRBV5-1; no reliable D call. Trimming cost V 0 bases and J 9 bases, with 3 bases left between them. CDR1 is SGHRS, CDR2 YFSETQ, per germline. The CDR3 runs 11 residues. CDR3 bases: TGCGCCAGCAGCTTGGAGTGGGAGCTGTTTTTT. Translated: CASSLEWELFF.

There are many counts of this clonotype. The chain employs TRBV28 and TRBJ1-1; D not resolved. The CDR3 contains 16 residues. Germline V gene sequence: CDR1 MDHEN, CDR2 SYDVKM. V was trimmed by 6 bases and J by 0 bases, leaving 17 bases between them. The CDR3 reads CASRYIRTLMNTEAFF. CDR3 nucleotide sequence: TGTGCCAGCAGATATATCAGGACGCTTATGAACACTGAAGCTTTCTTT.

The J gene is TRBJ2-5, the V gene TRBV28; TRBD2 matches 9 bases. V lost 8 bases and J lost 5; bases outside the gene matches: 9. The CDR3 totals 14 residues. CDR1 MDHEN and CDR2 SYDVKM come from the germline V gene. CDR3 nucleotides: TGTGCCAGCCCCCCTAGCGGGGCTATGGAGACCCAGTACTTC. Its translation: CASPPSGAMETQYF.